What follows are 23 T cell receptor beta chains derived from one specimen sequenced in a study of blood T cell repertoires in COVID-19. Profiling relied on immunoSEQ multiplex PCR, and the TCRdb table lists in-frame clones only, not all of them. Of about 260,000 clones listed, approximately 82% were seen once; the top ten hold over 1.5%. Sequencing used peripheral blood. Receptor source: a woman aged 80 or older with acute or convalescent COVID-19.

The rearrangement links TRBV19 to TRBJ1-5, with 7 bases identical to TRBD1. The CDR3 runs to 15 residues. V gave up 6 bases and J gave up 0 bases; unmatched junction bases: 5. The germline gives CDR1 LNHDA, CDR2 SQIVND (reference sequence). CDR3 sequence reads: CASSPGQNSNQPQHF. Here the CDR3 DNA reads TGTGCCAGTAGCCCGGGACAGAATAGCAATCAGCCCCAGCATTTT. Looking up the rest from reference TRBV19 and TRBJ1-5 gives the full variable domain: DGGITQSPKYLFRKEGQNVTLSCEQNLNHDAMYWYRQDPGQGLRLIYYSQIVNDFQKGDIAEGYSVSREKKESFPLTVTSAQKNPTAFYLCASSPGQNSNQPQHFGDGTRLSIL.

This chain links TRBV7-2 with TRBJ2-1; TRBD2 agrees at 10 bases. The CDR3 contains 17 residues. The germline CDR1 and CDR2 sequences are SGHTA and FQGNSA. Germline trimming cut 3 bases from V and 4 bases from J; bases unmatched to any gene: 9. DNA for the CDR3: TGTGCCAGCAGCTTGGGGGGAGCGGGAGGGCCATACAATGAGCAGTTCTTC. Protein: CASSLGGAGGPYNEQFF.

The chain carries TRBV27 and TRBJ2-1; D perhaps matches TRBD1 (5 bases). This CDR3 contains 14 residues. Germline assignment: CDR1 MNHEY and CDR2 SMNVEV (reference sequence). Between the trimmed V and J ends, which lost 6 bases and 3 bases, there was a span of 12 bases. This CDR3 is CASSPLDSYNEQFF. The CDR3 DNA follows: TGTGCCAGCAGCCCATTAGACAGCTACAATGAGCAGTTCTTC.

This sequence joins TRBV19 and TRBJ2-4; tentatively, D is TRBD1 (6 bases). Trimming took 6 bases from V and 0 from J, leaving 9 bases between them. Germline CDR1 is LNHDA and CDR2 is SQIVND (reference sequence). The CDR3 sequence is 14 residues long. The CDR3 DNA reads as TGTGCCAGTAGCCGGACAGTAGCCAAAAACATTCAGTACTTC. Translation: CASSRTVAKNIQYF.

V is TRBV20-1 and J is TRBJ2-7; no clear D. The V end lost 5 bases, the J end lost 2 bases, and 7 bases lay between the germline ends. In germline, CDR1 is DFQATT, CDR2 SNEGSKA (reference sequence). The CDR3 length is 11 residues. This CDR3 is CSAVQTYEQYF. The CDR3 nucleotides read TGCAGTGCTGTTCAAACCTACGAGCAGTACTTC.

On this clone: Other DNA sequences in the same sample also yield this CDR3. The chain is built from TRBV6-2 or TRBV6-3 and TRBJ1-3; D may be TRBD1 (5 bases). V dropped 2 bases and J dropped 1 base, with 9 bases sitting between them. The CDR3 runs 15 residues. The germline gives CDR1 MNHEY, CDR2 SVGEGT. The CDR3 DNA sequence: TGTGCCAGCAGTTACGGGAGGGGATCTGGAAACACCATATATTTT. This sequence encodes CASSYGRGSGNTIYF.

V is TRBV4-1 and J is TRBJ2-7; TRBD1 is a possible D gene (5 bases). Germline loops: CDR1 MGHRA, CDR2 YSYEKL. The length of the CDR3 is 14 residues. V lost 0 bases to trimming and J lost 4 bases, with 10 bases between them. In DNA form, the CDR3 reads TGCGCCAGCAGCCAAGATCCCAGGGTGTACGAGCAGTACTTC. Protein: CASSQDPRVYEQYF.

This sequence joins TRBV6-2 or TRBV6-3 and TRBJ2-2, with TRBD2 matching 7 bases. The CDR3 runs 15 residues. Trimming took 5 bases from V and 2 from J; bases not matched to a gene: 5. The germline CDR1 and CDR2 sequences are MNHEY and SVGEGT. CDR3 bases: TGTGCCAGCAGTACCCCGGGACTAAACACCGGGGAGCTGTTTTTT. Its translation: CASSTPGLNTGELFF.

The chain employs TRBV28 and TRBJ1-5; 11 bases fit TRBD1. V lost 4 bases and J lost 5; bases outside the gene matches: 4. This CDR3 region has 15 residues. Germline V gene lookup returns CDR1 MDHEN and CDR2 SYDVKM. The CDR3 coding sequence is TGTGCCAGCAGTTCTCCGGGACAGGGGGATCAGCCCCAGCATTTT. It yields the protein CASSSPGQGDQPQHF.

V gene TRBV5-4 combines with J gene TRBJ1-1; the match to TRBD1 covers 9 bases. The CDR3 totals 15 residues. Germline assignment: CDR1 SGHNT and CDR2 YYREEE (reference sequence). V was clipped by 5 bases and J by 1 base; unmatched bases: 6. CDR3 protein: CASRRDRAQNTEAFF. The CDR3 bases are TGTGCCAGCAGGCGGGACAGGGCGCAGAACACTGAAGCTTTCTTT.

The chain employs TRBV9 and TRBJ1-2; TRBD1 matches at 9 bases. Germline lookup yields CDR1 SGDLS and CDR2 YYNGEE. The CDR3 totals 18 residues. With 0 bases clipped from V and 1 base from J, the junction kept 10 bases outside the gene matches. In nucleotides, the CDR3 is TGTGCCAGCAGCGTAGAAGCTTCGGGGACAGGGAGTAACTATGGCTACACCTTC. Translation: CASSVEASGTGSNYGYTF.

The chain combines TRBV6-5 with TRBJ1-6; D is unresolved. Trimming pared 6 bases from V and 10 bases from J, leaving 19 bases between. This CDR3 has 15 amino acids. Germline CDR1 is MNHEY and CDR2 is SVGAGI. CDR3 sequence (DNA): TGTGCCAGCAGCCGAATGACCGCGACTGGCTCACCCCTCCACTTT. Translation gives CASSRMTATGSPLHF.

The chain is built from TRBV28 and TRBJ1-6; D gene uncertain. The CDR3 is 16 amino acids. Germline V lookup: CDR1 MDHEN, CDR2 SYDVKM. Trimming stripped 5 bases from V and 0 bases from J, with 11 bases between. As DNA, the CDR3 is TGTGCCAGCAGTCCTGTCCCTAGCTCCTATAATTCACCCCTCCACTTT. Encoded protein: CASSPVPSSYNSPLHF.

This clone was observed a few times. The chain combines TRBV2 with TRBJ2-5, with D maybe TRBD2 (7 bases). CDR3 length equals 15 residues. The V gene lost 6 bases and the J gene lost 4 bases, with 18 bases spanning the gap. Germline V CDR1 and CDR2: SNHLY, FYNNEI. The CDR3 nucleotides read TGTGCCAGCAGGGGAGGGGGGCCTCGGGCAGAGACCCAGTACTTC. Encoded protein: CASRGGGPRAETQYF. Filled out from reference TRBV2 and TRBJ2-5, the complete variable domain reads EPEVTQTPSHQVTQMGQEVILRCVPISNHLYFYWYRQILGQKVEFLVSFYNNEISEKSEIFDDQFSVERPDGSNFTLKIRSTKLEDSAMYFCASRGGGPRAETQYFGPGTRLLVL.

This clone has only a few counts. DNA of the CDR3: TGCGCCAGCACCCAGACTAGCGGGCAGTTGTTCTCCTACGAGCAGTACTTC. This sequence encodes CASTQTSGQLFSYEQYF. The chain joins TRBV5-1 to TRBJ2-7; 10 bases align to TRBD2. The germline gives CDR1 SGHRS, CDR2 YFSETQ. This CDR3 region has 17 residues. Trimming took 6 bases from V and 0 from J; bases not matched to a gene: 12.

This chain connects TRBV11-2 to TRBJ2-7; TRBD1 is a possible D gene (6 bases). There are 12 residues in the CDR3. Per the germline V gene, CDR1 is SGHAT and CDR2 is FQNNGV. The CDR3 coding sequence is TGTGTCGTCGGGGACAACTCCTACGAGCAGTACTTC. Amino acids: CVVGDNSYEQYF.

The CDR3, as DNA: TGTGCCAGCAGCTTAGGGGCAGTTCAGGCGAACACTGAAGCTTTCTTT. Translated: CASSLGAVQANTEAFF. The chain is built from TRBV7-3 and TRBJ1-1; tentatively, D is TRBD1 (5 bases). This CDR3 contains 16 residues. Germline V gene data show CDR1 as SGHTA and CDR2 as FQGTGA. Trimming cost V 2 bases and J 1 base, with 14 bases left between them.

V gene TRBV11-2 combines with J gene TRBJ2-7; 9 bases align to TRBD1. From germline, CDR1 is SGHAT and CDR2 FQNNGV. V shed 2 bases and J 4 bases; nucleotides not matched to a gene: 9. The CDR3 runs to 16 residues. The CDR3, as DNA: TGTGCCAGCAGCTTACCCACCGGGACAGGGAGGTACGAGCAGTACTTC. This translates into CASSLPTGTGRYEQYF.

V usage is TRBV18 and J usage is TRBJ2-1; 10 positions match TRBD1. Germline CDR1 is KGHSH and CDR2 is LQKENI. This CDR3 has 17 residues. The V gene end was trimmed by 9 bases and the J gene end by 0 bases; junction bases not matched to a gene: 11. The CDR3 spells CASHKIGTGDSYNEQFF. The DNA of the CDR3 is TGTGCCAGTCATAAAATCGGGACAGGGGACTCCTACAATGAGCAGTTCTTC.

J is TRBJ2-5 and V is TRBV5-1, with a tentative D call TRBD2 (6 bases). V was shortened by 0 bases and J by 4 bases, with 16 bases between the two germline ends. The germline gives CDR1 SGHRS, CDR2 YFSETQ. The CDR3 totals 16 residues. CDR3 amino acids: CASSLGAQAGRETQYF. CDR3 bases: TGCGCCAGCAGCTTGGGTGCTCAGGCGGGGCGAGAGACCCAGTACTTC.

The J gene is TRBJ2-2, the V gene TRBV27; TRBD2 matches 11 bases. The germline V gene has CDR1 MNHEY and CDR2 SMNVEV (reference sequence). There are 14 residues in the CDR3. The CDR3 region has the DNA TGTTGCGCTAGCGGGGGGACCAACACCGGGGAGCTGTTTTTT. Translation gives CCASGGTNTGELFF.

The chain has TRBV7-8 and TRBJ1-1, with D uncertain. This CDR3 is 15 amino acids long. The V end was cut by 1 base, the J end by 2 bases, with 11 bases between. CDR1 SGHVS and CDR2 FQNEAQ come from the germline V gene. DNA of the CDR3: TGTGCCAGCAGCTTAGTCTCCCAGGCCAACACTGAAGCTTTCTTT. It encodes CASSLVSQANTEAFF.

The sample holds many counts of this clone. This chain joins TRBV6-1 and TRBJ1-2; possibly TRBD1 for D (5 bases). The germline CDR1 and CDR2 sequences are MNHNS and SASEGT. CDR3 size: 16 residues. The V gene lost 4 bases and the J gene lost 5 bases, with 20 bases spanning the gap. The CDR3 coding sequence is TGTGCCAGCAGTGTAGACCAAGGGGCTATTCGTTATGGCTACACCTTC. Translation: CASSVDQGAIRYGYTF.